These 11 T cell receptor beta chains were all obtained from the same sample, sequenced in a study of shared clonotypes between healthy human individuals. It was CD45RO-negative cells, positively selected for CCR7, that made up naive CD8 cells, with terminally differentiated effector memory CD45RA+ cells excluded. TCRdb's table, derived via immunoSEQ multiplex PCR, lists solely in-frame clones and lacks some. The table lists some 2 million clones, about 95% of them singletons, with 1% to 1.5% in the top ten. Material: naive CD8+ T cells sorted from blood. The receptors shown here come from a man aged 18 to 35 in good health.

V is TRBV6-5 and J is TRBJ2-5, with D perhaps assigned TRBD1 or TRBD2 (6 bases each). The CDR3 is 15 amino acids. Germline CDR1 is MNHEY and CDR2 is SVGAGI. Trimming removed 5 bases at V and 5 bases at J, with 18 bases between. Written as DNA, the CDR3 is TGTGCCAGCAGTCCCGAGGGGGGAGTCAGGGAGACCCAGTACTTC. It is translated as CASSPEGGVRETQYF.

The count of this clone is one. The chain is built from TRBV13 and TRBJ1-2, with TRBD1 identical over 8 bases. CDR1 and CDR2 (germline): PRHDT, FYEKMQ (reference sequence). This CDR3 spans 13 amino acids. V lost 5 bases, J lost 4 bases, and 3 bases stayed unmatched. The CDR3 here is CASSLTGGYGYTF. CDR3 in DNA: TGTGCCAGCAGCCTAACAGGGGGCTATGGCTACACCTTC. Full variable domain (remainder filled in from reference TRBV13 and TRBJ1-2): AAGVIQSPRHLIKEKRETATLKCYPIPRHDTVYWYQQGPGQDPQFLISFYEKMQSDKGSIPDRFSAQQFSDYHSELNMSSLELGDSALYFCASSLTGGYGYTFGSGTRLTVV.

This rearrangement joins TRBV4-1 to TRBJ2-7; D gene ambiguous. Germline lookup yields CDR1 MGHRA and CDR2 YSYEKL. V was cut by 0 bases and J by 2 bases, with 11 bases left in between. The CDR3 is 15 residues long. The CDR3 reads CASSQDGWGTYEQYF. CDR3 DNA sequence: TGCGCCAGCAGCCAAGATGGGTGGGGTACCTACGAGCAGTACTTC.

J is TRBJ2-7 and V is TRBV6-1; the D is unclear. There are 13 residues in the CDR3. V lost 6 bases, J lost 3 bases, and 12 bases lay in between. Germline V gene sequence: CDR1 MNHNS, CDR2 SASEGT. CDR3 residues: CASSWTAVYEQYF. The CDR3 nucleotides read TGTGCCAGCAGCTGGACGGCGGTCTACGAGCAGTACTTC.

The chain links TRBV7-9 to TRBJ2-7; D possibly corresponds to TRBD2 (5 bases). The V gene's germline CDR1 is SEHNR and CDR2 FQNEAQ (reference sequence). Trimming took 2 bases from V and 3 from J, leaving 11 bases between them. The CDR3 has 14 residues. The DNA of the CDR3 is TGTGCCAGCAGCTTACCTGAGGGTAACTACGAGCAGTACTTC. It yields the protein CASSLPEGNYEQYF.

The rearrangement joins TRBV4-3 to TRBJ2-7; unclear D gene. This CDR3 is built from 14 residues. The ends were cut back, 7 bases at V and 0 bases at J, with 13 bases in the middle. Germline V gene lookup returns CDR1 LGHNA and CDR2 YSLEER. This CDR3 is CASKKGRSSYEQYF. For the CDR3, the DNA is TGCGCCAGCAAAAAGGGCAGGTCCTCCTACGAGCAGTACTTC.

This clone is a singleton in its sample. The rearrangement joins TRBV7-9 to TRBJ2-7; D call uncertain. Trimming cost V 3 bases and J 2 bases, with 11 bases left between them. This CDR3 is built from 14 residues. Germline V gene sequence: CDR1 SEHNR, CDR2 FQNEAQ (reference sequence). In DNA, the CDR3 is TGTGCCAGCAGCTTGAGTACGGTTGCCTACGAGCAGTACTTC. This sequence encodes CASSLSTVAYEQYF.

The rearrangement joins TRBV11-2 to TRBJ2-1; D possibly uses TRBD1 or TRBD2 (5 bases each). The V and J ends lost 1 base and 4 bases respectively, with 14 bases between them. The V gene's germline CDR1 is SGHAT and CDR2 FQNNGV. CDR3 length equals 16 residues. CDR3 coding DNA: TGTGCCAGCAGCTTAGGTGCAGGGACCGGATACAATGAGCAGTTCTTC. This gives the protein CASSLGAGTGYNEQFF.

The chain is built from TRBV7-2 and TRBJ2-5; 7 nucleotides line up with TRBD1. With V trimmed by 2 bases and J by 5 bases, 8 bases remained unmatched. This CDR3 has 15 amino acids. Germline-derived CDR1 and CDR2 are SGHTA and FQGNSA. The CDR3 loop is CASSLSGTVGETQYF. The CDR3 nucleotides are TGTGCCAGCAGCTTATCGGGGACAGTCGGTGAGACCCAGTACTTC.

The gene calls are TRBV9 and TRBJ2-7; 8 bases fit TRBD2. This CDR3 region has 16 residues. Germline lookup yields CDR1 SGDLS and CDR2 YYNGEE. With 3 bases clipped from V and 1 base from J, the junction kept 9 bases outside the gene matches. The CDR3 loop reads CASSAQSGGQSYEQYF. CDR3 coding DNA: TGTGCCAGCAGCGCCCAAAGCGGGGGCCAGTCCTACGAGCAGTACTTC.

This chain uses TRBV6-1 with TRBJ2-1; 10 nucleotides line up with TRBD1. CDR1 is MNHNS and CDR2 is SASEGT in the germline V gene. V gave up 2 bases and J gave up 3 bases; unmatched junction bases: 4. The CDR3 is 16 amino acids. The CDR3 DNA sequence: TGTGCCAGCAGTGAAACTCGGACAGGGGGCTACAATGAGCAGTTCTTC. Translation: CASSETRTGGYNEQFF.